The 29 T cell receptor beta chains presented below share a single source sample, sequenced in a study of neurological immune-mediated disorders. TCRdb passed the 5' RACE reads through MiXCR, listing each CDR3 protein once. The sample includes roughly 62,000 distinct CDR3 sequences, 3.7% seen only once; the top ten take 2.2%. Sequences were obtained from PBMCs. These receptors were obtained from a woman aged 50 to 60 with multiple sclerosis.

This clonotype was detected many times. The CDR3 loop is CASSLGLAESTYEQYF. The CDR3 DNA reads TGCGCCAGCAGCTTGGGGCTAGCGGAATCAACCTACGAGCAGTACTTC. The V call is TRBV5-1, the J call TRBJ2-7, with 7 bases identical to TRBD2. This CDR3 region has 16 residues. Germline CDR1 and CDR2: SGHRS and YFSETQ. V lost 0 bases to trimming and J lost 2 bases; unmatched junction nucleotides: 8.

This clonotype appeared many times. This chain uses TRBV5-1 with TRBJ2-3, with 11 bases matching TRBD2. The CDR3 extends over 16 amino acids. V gave up 4 bases and J gave up 5 bases; unmatched junction bases: 9. Germline CDR1 reads SGHRS; CDR2 reads YFSETQ. The CDR3: CASSLSIAGGRDTQYF. The CDR3 coding sequence is TGCGCCAGCAGCCTATCAATAGCGGGAGGGAGAGATACGCAGTATTTT.

This clonotype has ten or more counts. A much larger clone differs from this one at a single base, so this may be a read error. The CDR3 DNA is TGCAGTGCTAGAGATTCTAGCGGAATATACAATGAGCAGTTCTTC. This gives the protein CSARDSSGIYNEQFF. The chain carries TRBV20-1 and TRBJ2-1; the match to TRBD2 covers 7 bases. Looked up from germline, CDR1 is DFQATT and CDR2 is SNEGSKA (reference sequence). The CDR3 extends over 15 amino acids. V was clipped by 0 bases and J by 4 bases; unmatched bases: 6.

The table lists this clonotype with a few counts. V gene TRBV10-3 combines with J gene TRBJ2-2; D is perhaps TRBD1 or TRBD2 (5 bases each). Germline CDR1 ENHRY, CDR2 SYGVKD. The ends were cut back, 3 bases at V and 5 bases at J, with 10 bases in the middle. There are 14 residues in the CDR3. Written as DNA, the CDR3 is TGTGCCATCAGTGACCCGGGACCGACCGGGGAGCTGTTTTTT. Translation: CAISDPGPTGELFF.

This clonotype was seen repeatedly, ten times or more. V gene TRBV12-3 or TRBV12-4 combines with J gene TRBJ1-2; D unresolved. The CDR3 sequence is 11 residues long. Trimming took 5 bases from V and 4 from J, leaving 5 bases between them. CDR3 protein: CASSRSYGYTF. CDR3 nucleotide sequence: TGTGCCAGCAGTCGCTCCTATGGCTACACCTTC.

This clonotype came up many times. The chain couples TRBV20-1 to TRBJ2-1; D is uncertain. The CDR3 is 13 residues long. Trimming took 3 bases from V and 9 from J, leaving 15 bases between them. Germline V gene sequence: CDR1 DFQATT, CDR2 SNEGSKA (reference sequence). CDR3 nucleotides: TGCAGTGCTAGCTTGCCTTATGAACGTGAGCAGTTCTTC. This encodes CSASLPYEREQFF.

Ten or more counts support this clonotype. This chain connects TRBV12-3 or TRBV12-4 to TRBJ2-4; the match to TRBD2 covers 11 bases. J lost 7 bases, V lost 5 bases, and 7 bases had no gene match. The CDR3 covers 15 residues. The CDR3 DNA reads TGTGCCAGCAGTGCCTTAGCGGGAGGGAGGAACATTCAGTACTTC. Its translation is CASSALAGGRNIQYF.

This clonotype has ten or more counts. V and J are TRBV24-1 and TRBJ1-1; D may be TRBD1 (5 bases). Germline V CDR1 and CDR2: KGHDR, SFDVKD. CDR3 length: 14 residues. The germline V and J ends were trimmed by 5 bases and 1 base, with 10 bases remaining between them. The CDR3, as DNA: TGTGCCACCAGTGGGCGGACACAGAACACTGAAGCTTTCTTT. As protein: CATSGRTQNTEAFF.

This clonotype was found many times. A junction boundary mismatches the germline segment, possibly from a read error. CDR3 sequence (DNA): TGTGCCAGCAGCTCCCCCCCTACAGGCGGGGTTGGTCAGCCCCAGAATTTT. This translates into CASSSPPTGGVGQPQNF. This chain links TRBV5-8 with TRBJ1-5, with D possibly TRBD1 on 5 matching bases. The CDR3 has 17 residues. The V gene's germline CDR1 is SGHTS and CDR2 YDEGEE. The full variable domain, completed using reference TRBV5-8 and TRBJ1-5, is EAGVTQSPTHLIKTRGQQATLRCSPISGHTSVYWYQQALGLGLQFLLWYDEGEERNRGNFPPRFSGRQFPNYSSELNVNALELEDSALYLCASSSPPTGGVGQPQNFGDGTRLSIL.

This clonotype was seen ten or more times. The chain uses TRBV20-1 and TRBJ2-1, with D perhaps TRBD2 (6 bases). Germline CDR1 is DFQATT and CDR2 is SNEGSKA (reference sequence). V lost 3 bases and J lost 6, with 15 bases in between. This CDR3 is built from 14 residues. CDR3 residues: CSASREAYGNEQFF. CDR3 in DNA: TGCAGTGCTAGCAGGGAGGCTTATGGCAATGAGCAGTTCTTC.

This clonotype was counted many times. The rearrangement links TRBV15 to TRBJ2-5; 7 nucleotides line up with TRBD1. The germline V gene encodes CDR1 LNHNV and CDR2 YYDKDF (reference sequence). There are 14 residues in the CDR3. V trimming: 2 bases; J trimming: 3 bases; junction bases outside the gene matches: 3. The CDR3 is CATSRRDRKETQYF. CDR3 coding DNA: TGTGCCACCAGCAGACGGGACAGAAAAGAGACCCAGTACTTC.

In this sample, this clonotype turned up many times. The chain combines TRBV20-1 with TRBJ1-2, with D perhaps matching TRBD1 (6 bases). CDR3 length equals 13 residues. From germline, CDR1 is DFQATT and CDR2 SNEGSKA (reference sequence). With 6 bases removed from V and 2 bases from J, the gap between germline ends came to 13 bases. The CDR3 sequence is CSAWVGTNYGYTF. CDR3 sequence (DNA): TGCAGTGCCTGGGTGGGGACAAACTATGGCTACACCTTC.

This clonotype has ten or more counts. The J gene is TRBJ2-1, the V gene TRBV20-1; 10 bases fit TRBD2. After removal of 6 bases from V and 3 bases from J, the junction contained 2 bases not matched to a gene. This CDR3 is 13 amino acids long. Per the germline V gene, CDR1 is DFQATT and CDR2 is SNEGSKA (reference sequence). CDR3 coding DNA: TGCAGTGCGGTAGCGGGGGGCTACAATGAGCAGTTCTTC. Its translation: CSAVAGGYNEQFF.

At least ten counts were recorded for this clonotype. The CDR3 is CASSDPDSSYEQYF. In nucleotides, the CDR3 is TGTGCCAGCTCCGACCCAGACAGTTCCTACGAGCAGTACTTC. The chain uses TRBV18 and TRBJ2-7; D might be TRBD1 (5 bases). The V end lost 6 bases, the J end lost 1 base, and 13 bases lay between the germline ends. Germline V gene lookup returns CDR1 KGHSH and CDR2 LQKENI. This CDR3 contains 14 residues.

This clonotype occurred many times. The chain is built from TRBV5-6 and TRBJ1-1; TRBD1 aligns across 9 bases. Germline CDR1 reads SGHDT; CDR2 reads YYEEEE. J lost 3 bases, V lost 3 bases, and 3 bases had no gene match. The CDR3 spans 14 residues. CDR3 amino acids: CASSSGQGDTEAFF. The CDR3, as DNA: TGTGCCAGCAGCTCGGGACAGGGTGACACTGAAGCTTTCTTT.

This clonotype occurred many times. The rearrangement links TRBV20-1 to TRBJ2-4, with 9 bases aligning to TRBD1. The CDR3 has 14 amino acids. Germline CDR1 is DFQATT and CDR2 is SNEGSKA (reference sequence). V dropped 4 bases and J dropped 5; count of bases not matched to a gene: 6. In DNA, the CDR3 is TGCAGTGCTATAAATACAGGGGGCGAAAACATTCAGTACTTC. The encoded protein is CSAINTGGENIQYF.

This clonotype has only a few counts. The chain employs TRBV14 and TRBJ2-3, with 10 bases matching TRBD2. The CDR3 loop spans 16 amino acids. Germline CDR1 is SGHDN and CDR2 is FVKESK. J was trimmed by 5 bases and V by 0 bases; bases with no gene match: 5. Here the CDR3 reads CASSQESGRAQDTQYF. The DNA for the CDR3 is TGTGCCAGCAGCCAAGAAAGCGGGAGGGCCCAAGATACGCAGTATTTT.

In this sample, this clonotype turned up many times. The genes are TRBV2 and TRBJ2-7; TRBD1 or TRBD2 may be the D gene (5 bases each). V lost 8 bases and J 5 bases, leaving 19 bases between the germline ends. Germline CDR1 SNHLY, CDR2 FYNNEI. This CDR3 is built from 14 residues. The DNA for the CDR3 is TGTGCCAGCGACCAAGGGGTGGTCGGGAACGAGCAGTACTTC. Translating gives CASDQGVVGNEQYF.

This clonotype was seen many times. The chain employs TRBV20-1 and TRBJ2-7, with D possibly matching TRBD2 (6 bases). The V end lost 0 bases, the J end lost 6 bases, and 12 bases lay between the germline ends. Germline loops: CDR1 DFQATT, CDR2 SNEGSKA (reference sequence). The length of the CDR3 is 13 residues. The CDR3 bases are TGCAGTGCTAGAGATCCCCGGCGGGGCGAGCAGTACTTC. Its translation is CSARDPRRGEQYF.

This clonotype was counted ten times or more. The chain recombines TRBV3-1 with TRBJ2-2; tentatively, D is TRBD1 (6 bases). This CDR3 is built from 14 residues. Germline-derived CDR1 and CDR2 are LGHDT and YNNKEL (reference sequence). Trimming removed 3 bases from V and 2 bases from J, with 7 bases in between. CDR3 sequence: CASSHRGNTGELFF. CDR3 in DNA: TGTGCCAGCAGCCACAGGGGTAACACCGGGGAGCTGTTTTTT.

This clonotype was detected many times. The chain is built from TRBV5-1 and TRBJ2-1, with TRBD2 as a possible D gene (7 bases). V shed 4 bases and J shed 1 base, with 12 bases lying between them. Germline V gives CDR1 SGHRS, CDR2 YFSETQ. The CDR3 runs to 15 residues. Written as DNA, the CDR3 is TGCGCCAGCAGCCTGGGAGGGGGGTCCTACAATGAGCAGTTCTTC. Protein: CASSLGGGSYNEQFF.

This clonotype was counted many times. This chain uses TRBV29-1 with TRBJ1-2; 9 bases line up with TRBD1. This CDR3 is built from 11 residues. Germline V gene sequence: CDR1 SQVTM, CDR2 ANQGSEA. The trim removed 5 bases at V and 14 bases at J, leaving 9 bases unmatched. CDR3: CSVLTGGKRTF. In DNA, the CDR3 is TGCAGCGTTTTGACAGGGGGAAAAAGAACCTTC.

This clonotype was observed many times. The chain employs TRBV5-1 and TRBJ1-1; possible D gene TRBD1, 5 bases. Germline loops: CDR1 SGHRS, CDR2 YFSETQ. Trimming removed 4 bases from V and 4 bases from J, with 11 bases in between. This CDR3 is built from 13 residues. The CDR3 sequence is CASSPGGGTEAFF. CDR3 nucleotides: TGCGCCAGCAGCCCGGGCGGGGGCACTGAAGCTTTCTTT.

This clonotype showed up just a few times. The genes are TRBV10-3 and TRBJ2-3, with D maybe TRBD2 (6 bases). Germline values: CDR1 ENHRY, CDR2 SYGVKD. Trimming shortened V by 10 bases and J by 0 bases, and 20 bases separated the two germline ends. The CDR3 sequence is 16 residues long. The CDR3 is CATLPTSSPSTDTQYF. Here the CDR3 DNA reads TGTGCCACCCTTCCGACTAGTTCGCCTAGCACAGATACGCAGTATTTT.

This clonotype was recorded many times. The J gene is TRBJ2-3, the V gene TRBV20-1; 13 nucleotides line up with TRBD2. With V trimmed by 3 bases and J by 7 bases, 4 bases remained unmatched. CDR3 length equals 14 residues. The germline V gene has CDR1 DFQATT and CDR2 SNEGSKA (reference sequence). CDR3 sequence: CSASGLAGVYTQYF. CDR3 DNA sequence: TGCAGTGCTAGTGGACTAGCGGGAGTATATACGCAGTATTTT.

In this sample, this clonotype turned up many times. CDR3 DNA: TGTGCCAGCAGTCCCAGCGAAACAGGGGTTACCGGGGAGCTGTTTTTT. Translation gives CASSPSETGVTGELFF. This chain connects TRBV6-2 or TRBV6-3 to TRBJ2-2; 7 bases agree with TRBD1. The trim removed 5 bases at V and 5 bases at J, leaving 11 bases unmatched. Germline V gene sequence: CDR1 MNHEY, CDR2 SVGEGT. The CDR3 has 16 amino acids.

This clonotype is classed as medium-sized. The CDR3 DNA sequence: TGTGCCAGCAGCTGGGCTAGCGGGCTTCAAGAGACCCAGTACTTC. It codes for CASSWASGLQETQYF. J is TRBJ2-5 and V is TRBV7-2, with 8 bases fitting TRBD2. Germline V CDR1 and CDR2: SGHTA, FQGNSA. CDR3 length: 15 residues. V trimming: 4 bases; J trimming: 2 bases; junction bases outside the gene matches: 6.

This clonotype was observed many times. The rearrangement uses TRBV29-1 and TRBJ2-3; unclear D gene. The CDR3 runs 12 residues. In germline, CDR1 is SQVTM, CDR2 ANQGSEA. Trimming took 4 bases from V and 5 from J, leaving 10 bases between them. CDR3 protein: CSVVQVGDTQYF. The CDR3 DNA reads as TGCAGCGTTGTTCAGGTGGGAGATACGCAGTATTTT.

This clonotype appeared many times. V and J are TRBV28 and TRBJ2-7; D not certain. Trimming removed 3 bases at V and 1 base at J, with 7 bases between. The CDR3 loop spans 13 amino acids. CDR1 is MDHEN, CDR2 SYDVKM, per germline. CDR3 sequence (DNA): TGTGCCAGCAGTTTGGGGTCTTCCTACGAGCAGTACTTC. It translates to CASSLGSSYEQYF.